This paragraph covers one T cell receptor (beta chain) sequence. Its antigen is unidentified. This sample is drawn from a study of T cell responses to AZD1222 COVID-19 vaccine. General observations from the study: White British donors predominated, females outnumbered males, and clonal diversity was possibly underestimated. CD4 TCRs associated with vaccination spanned spike, dominating at 160-218 and 743-854.

This CDR3 is 13 amino acids long. The V segment lost 4 bases and the J segment 6 bases; nucleotides outside the gene matches: 4. Germline V lookup: CDR1 MNHEY, CDR2 SVGAGI. Profiled with immunoSEQ multiplex PCR; TCRdb holds only in-frame clones, not every one. The sample carries about 140,000 clones, roughly nine tenths recorded once. The chain joins TRBV6-5 to TRBJ2-7, with 9 bases fitting TRBD1. The source of this sequence is an adult who received the AZD1222 COVID-19 vaccine. Sequences were derived from peripheral blood, sampled 28 days after the second AZD1222 dose. CDR3 sequence (DNA): TGTGCCAGCAGTTCCGGACAGGGGCCCGAGCAGTACTTC. This translates into CASSSGQGPEQYF.